These T cell receptor delta chains were read from a single sample in a study of gamma-delta T cells after stem cell transplantation. TCRdb fed the RT-PCR reads into CATT to redo clone calling. This table holds about 2,400 delta-chain clones, under 20% found once. The specimen was gamma-delta T cells. All receptors derive from a human donor. It is not recorded whose cells these are; they may come from a transplant donor. CDR3s include the opening cysteine and the closing phenylalanine or tryptophan. D genes are given only for firm matches. Size tells how often a clone was seen (once, few, many) or the class of an expanded clone, and some rows leave it out.

j_call d_call v_call clone_size cdr3_nt cdr3_aa
TRDJ1 TRDD3 TRDV2 few TGTGCCTGTGACATGGCCCCTTTACGTACTGGGGGATGGTCCGGGGTAGACGGTAAACTCATCTTT CACDMAPLRTGGWSGVDGKLIF
TRDJ1 TRDD3 TRAV29/DV5 few TGTGCGGCAAGCGCGGACTACGGGGGGACTGGGGGATACGGGCTCATCTTT CAASADYGGTGGYGLIF
TRDJ1 TRDD3 TRDV1 once TGTGCTCTTGGGGACCCCCTTCCGAAGGTCACTGGGGGATACGCGATAAGCCTTACCGATAAACTCATCTTT CALGDPLPKVTGGYAISLTDKLIF
TRDJ1 . TRDV1 few TGTGCTCTTGGGGTCTTCCCCAGCCGGGGGACCTTCCTAACGGTTGTACTGGAGGATACGCCAGTCGATAGTAAACTCATCTTT CALGVFPSRGTFLTVVLEDTPVDSKLIF
TRDJ1 TRDD3 TRDV1 few TGTGCTCTTGGGGTGAACGTCCCCTCCCTTCTCTACGGGGGATACTGCGATAAACTCATCTTT CALGVNVPSLLYGGYCDKLIF
TRDJ1 TRDD3 TRDV1 . TGTGCTCTTGGGGAACTAACCCCTTCTATCGGACTTTCCTACGGCACCTGGGGGATAGCCACCCCGTACACCGATAAACTCATCTTT CALGELTPSIGLSYGTWGIATPYTDKLIF
TRDJ1 TRDD3 TRDV1 . TGTGCTCTTGGGGACCTAATGAAGACCTTCCTCATCTTCGACTGGGGGATCCCTTACACCGATAAACTCATCTTT CALGDLMKTFLIFDWGIPYTDKLIF
TRDJ1 TRDD3 TRDV1 large TGTGCTCTTGGGGCCAGCTGGTACTGGGGGTTCATCGATAAACTCATCTTT CALGASWYWGFIDKLIF
TRDJ1 TRDD3 TRDV1 few TGTGCTCTTGGGGAATCCTTCCGCTGGGGGATACGCCATAAACTCATCTTT CALGESFRWGIRHKLIF
TRDJ1 TRDD3 TRDV2 few TGTGCCTGTGACACCGGCCCTAAAGCCAGACTGGGGGAACTCCCGTACACCGATAAACTCATCTTT CACDTGPKARLGELPYTDKLIF
TRDJ1 TRDD3 TRDV1 . TGTGCTCTTGGGGAAAAGACAGCGAGTAATCGGAGGAGACTACGCTGGGGGATACGGGCAACCGATAAACTCATCTTT CALGEKTASNRRRLRWGIRATDKLIF
TRDJ1 TRDD3 TRDV1 few TGTGCTCTTGGGGGAAATTATCCCTGGTGGCTTCCACTGACTGGGGGCCTACTTCACACCGATAAACTCATCTTT CALGGNYPWWLPLTGGLLHTDKLIF
TRDJ1 TRDD3 TRDV1 . TGTGCTCTTGGGACCCCTTTCCTTCTATGGGGGATACGGGCGGGCGATAAACTCATCTTT CALGTPFLLWGIRAGDKLIF
TRDJ1 TRDD3 TRDV1 . TGTGCTCTTGGGCCTTATCCCATTTTCCTACCATTACTGGGGGATACCTACACCGATAAACTCATCTTT CALGPYPIFLPLLGDTYTDKLIF
TRDJ1 . TRDV1 few TGTGCTCTTGGTTCAGTTCCTCCCGGATACTGGTGGATACCGGGGGTGTACACCGATAAACTCATCTTT CALGSVPPGYWWIPGVYTDKLIF
TRDJ1 TRDD3 TRDV2 . TGTGCCTGCGATCGACTGGGGGATACCGATAAACTCATCTTT CACDRLGDTDKLIF
TRDJ1 TRDD3 TRDV3 . TGTGCCTTTGGTTCCTACTGGGGGATATTGCTGGGGTACACCGATAAACTCATCTTT CAFGSYWGILLGYTDKLIF
TRDJ1 TRDD3 TRDV2 . TGTGCCTGTGACACGGTTGGGGGATCCTCTGACCGGGAACTCATCTTT CACDTVGGSSDRELIF
TRDJ1 TRDD3 TRDV1 . TGTGCTCTTGGGGAACTCTACGTGGGGGATACTACAGGTATCACCGATAAACTCATCTTT CALGELYVGDTTGITDKLIF
TRDJ1 TRDD3 TRAV29/DV5 . TGTGCAGCAACCAGCTTCCTACTTCACTGGGGGATTCCGTACACCGATAAACTCATCTTT CAATSFLLHWGIPYTDKLIF
TRDJ1 TRDD3 TRDV1 . TGTGCTCTTGGGAAACATAGTTCCTCATTGTACTGGGGGATATCCCCTAGATCGGATAAACTCATCTTT CALGKHSSSLYWGISPRSDKLIF
TRDJ1 TRDD2 TRDV1 few TGTGCTCTTGGCTTCCTACCCCCCTCTCTAGAAGTACTCATCTTT CALGFLPPSLEVLIF
TRDJ1 TRDD3 TRDV1 . TGTGCTCTTGGGGAACCTTCCTACGTGAGGCTTACCTACGTGCCTGTACTGGGGGATTTGTACACCGATAAACTCATCTTT CALGEPSYVRLTYVPVLGDLYTDKLIF
TRDJ1 TRDD3 TRDV1 . TGTGCTCTTGGGGCGTACTGGGGGAGGGGTGTGTACACCGATAAACTCATCTTT CALGAYWGRGVYTDKLIF
TRDJ1 TRDD3 TRDV1 . TGTGCTCTTGGGGAAATTCCCCTCGAATTCCTGAACTTTTGGGGGACCCTCCCCGATAAACTCATCTTT CALGEIPLEFLNFWGTLPDKLIF
TRDJ1 TRDD3 TRDV1 medium-sized TGTGCTCTTGGGGAACTGGGCTACTGGGGGATAATCAGGTACACCGATAAACTCATCTTT CALGELGYWGIIRYTDKLIF
TRDJ1 TRDD3 TRDV2 . TGTGCCTGTGACACGGTCGGGATTACTGGGGGAATTCCCGTTAAACTCATCTTT CACDTVGITGGIPVKLIF
TRDJ1 TRDD3 TRDV1 . TGTGCTCTTGGGGAGGCCGGTTACTGGGGGATAATGCTGGGGACCGATAAACTCATCTTT CALGEAGYWGIMLGTDKLIF
TRDJ1 TRDD3 TRDV1 . TGTGCTCTTGGGGAAAGTGAGGGTTTGGCCTTCTTTTCTTTACTGGGGGATACGCGTATCCGGTACACCGATAAACTCATCTTT CALGESEGLAFFSLLGDTRIRYTDKLIF
TRDJ1 TRDD3 TRDV1 . TGTGCTCTTGGGCAAGGGGCGAGACTGTACTGGGGGATACGCCATAGTACAATCGATAAACTCATCTTT CALGQGARLYWGIRHSTIDKLIF
TRDJ1 TRDD3 TRDV3 . TGTGCCTTTAACTTCCTACACGTACTGGGGGATACGCCACCCTGGTACACCGATAAACTCATCTTT CAFNFLHVLGDTPPWYTDKLIF
TRDJ1 . TRDV1 few TGTGCTCTTGGGAATGCGCCCTTCCTACTCTGGGGGACCGCTCCGTACACCGATAAACTCATCTTT CALGNAPFLLWGTAPYTDKLIF
TRDJ1 TRDD3 TRDV2 . TGTGCCTGTGACACTCTGGGTACTGGGGGATACACCGATAAACTCATCTTT CACDTLGTGGYTDKLIF
TRDJ3 . TRDV2 few TGTGCCTGTGACACCGTGTTTTCTGGGGTATACGCGGGTAGCTCCTGGGCCACCCGACAGATGTTTTTC CACDTVFSGVYAGSSWATRQMFF